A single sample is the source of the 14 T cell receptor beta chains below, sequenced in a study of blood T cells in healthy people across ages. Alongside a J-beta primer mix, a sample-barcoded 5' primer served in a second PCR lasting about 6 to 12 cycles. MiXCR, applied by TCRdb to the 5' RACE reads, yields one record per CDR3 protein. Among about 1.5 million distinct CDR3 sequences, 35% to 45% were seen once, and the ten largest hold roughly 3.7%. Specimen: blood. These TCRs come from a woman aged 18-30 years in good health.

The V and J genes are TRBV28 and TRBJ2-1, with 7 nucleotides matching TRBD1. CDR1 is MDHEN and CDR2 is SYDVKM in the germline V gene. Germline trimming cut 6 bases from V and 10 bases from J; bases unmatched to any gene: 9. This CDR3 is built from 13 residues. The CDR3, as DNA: TGTGCCAGCAGCCTAAGACAGGGTTGGGAGCAGTTCTTC. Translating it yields CASSLRQGWEQFF.

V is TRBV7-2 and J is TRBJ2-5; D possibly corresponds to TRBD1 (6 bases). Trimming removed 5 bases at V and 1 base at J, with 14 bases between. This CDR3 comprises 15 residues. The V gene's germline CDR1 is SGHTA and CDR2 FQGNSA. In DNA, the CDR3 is TGTGCCAGCAGCCCGAACAGGGCCTCCCAAGAGACCCAGTACTTC. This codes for CASSPNRASQETQYF.

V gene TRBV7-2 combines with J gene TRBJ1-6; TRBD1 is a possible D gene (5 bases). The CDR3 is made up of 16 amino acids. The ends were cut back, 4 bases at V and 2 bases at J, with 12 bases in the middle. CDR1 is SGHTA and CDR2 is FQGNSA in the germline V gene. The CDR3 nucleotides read TGTGCCAGCAGCTCGCGGACAAGCCCCTATAATTCACCCCTCCACTTT. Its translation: CASSSRTSPYNSPLHF. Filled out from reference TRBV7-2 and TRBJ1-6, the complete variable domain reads GAGVSQSPSNKVTEKGKDVELRCDPISGHTALYWYRQSLGQGLEFLIYFQGNSAPDKSGLPSDRFSAERTGGSVSTLTIQRTQQEDSAVYLCASSSRTSPYNSPLHFGNGTRLTVT.

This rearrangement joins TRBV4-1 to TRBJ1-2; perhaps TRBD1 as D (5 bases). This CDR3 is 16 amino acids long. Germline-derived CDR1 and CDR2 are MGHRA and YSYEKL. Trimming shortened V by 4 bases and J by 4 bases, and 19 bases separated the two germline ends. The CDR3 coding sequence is TGCGCCAGCAGCCCGCTGCTGGTTCAGAGGGGCTATGGCTACACCTTC. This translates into CASSPLLVQRGYGYTF.

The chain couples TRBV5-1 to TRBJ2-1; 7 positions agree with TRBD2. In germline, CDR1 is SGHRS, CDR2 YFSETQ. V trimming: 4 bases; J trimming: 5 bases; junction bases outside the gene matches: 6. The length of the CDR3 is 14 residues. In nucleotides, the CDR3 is TGCGCCAGCAGCCTGCTGAGCGGGAACAATGAGCAGTTCTTC. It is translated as CASSLLSGNNEQFF.

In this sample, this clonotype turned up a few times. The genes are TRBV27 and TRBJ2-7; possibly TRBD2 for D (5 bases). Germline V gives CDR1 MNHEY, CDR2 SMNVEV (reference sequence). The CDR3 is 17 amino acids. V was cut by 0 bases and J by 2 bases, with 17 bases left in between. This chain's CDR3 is CASSLSGSGFAAYEQYF. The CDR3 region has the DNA TGTGCCAGCAGTTTATCGGGGTCGGGGTTTGCAGCCTACGAGCAGTACTTC.

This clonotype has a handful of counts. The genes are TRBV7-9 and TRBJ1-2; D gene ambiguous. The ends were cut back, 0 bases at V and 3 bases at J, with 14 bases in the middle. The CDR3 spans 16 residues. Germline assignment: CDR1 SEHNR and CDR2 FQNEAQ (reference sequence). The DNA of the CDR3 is TGTGCCAGCAGCTTAGCGTCTACAACCTCCCACTATGGCTACACCTTC. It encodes CASSLASTTSHYGYTF.

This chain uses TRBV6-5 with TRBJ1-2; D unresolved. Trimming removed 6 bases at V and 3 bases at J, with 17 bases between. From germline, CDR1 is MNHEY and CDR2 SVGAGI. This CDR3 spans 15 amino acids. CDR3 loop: CASSENSVPHYGYTF. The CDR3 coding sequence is TGTGCCAGCAGCGAGAACAGCGTACCTCACTATGGCTACACCTTC.

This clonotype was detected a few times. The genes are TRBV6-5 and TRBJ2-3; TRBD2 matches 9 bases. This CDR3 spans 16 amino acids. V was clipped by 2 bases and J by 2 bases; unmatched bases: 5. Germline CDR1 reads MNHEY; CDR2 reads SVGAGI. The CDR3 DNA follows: TGTGCCAGCAGTTACGGCCTAGCGGGGACCACAGATACGCAGTATTTT. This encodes CASSYGLAGTTDTQYF.

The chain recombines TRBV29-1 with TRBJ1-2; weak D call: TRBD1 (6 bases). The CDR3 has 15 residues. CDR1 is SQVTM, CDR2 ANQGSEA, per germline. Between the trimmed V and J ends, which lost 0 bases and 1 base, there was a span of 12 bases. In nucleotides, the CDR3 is TGCAGCGTTGAAGATCATTCAGGGGTTAACTATGGCTACACCTTC. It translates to CSVEDHSGVNYGYTF.

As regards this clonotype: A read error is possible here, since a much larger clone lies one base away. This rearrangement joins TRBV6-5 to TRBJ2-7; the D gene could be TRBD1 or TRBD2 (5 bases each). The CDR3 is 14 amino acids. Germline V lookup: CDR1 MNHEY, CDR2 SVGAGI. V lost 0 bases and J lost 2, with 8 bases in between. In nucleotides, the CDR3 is TGTGCCAGCAGTTACTCGGGACCTCCCTACGAGCAGTACTTC. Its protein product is CASSYSGPPYEQYF.

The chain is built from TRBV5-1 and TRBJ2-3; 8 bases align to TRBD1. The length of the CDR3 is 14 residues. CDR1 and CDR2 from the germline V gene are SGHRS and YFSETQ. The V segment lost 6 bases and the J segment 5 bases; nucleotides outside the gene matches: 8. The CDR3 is CASIRTGKGDTQYF. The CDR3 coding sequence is TGCGCCAGCATCCGGACAGGGAAAGGAGATACGCAGTATTTT.

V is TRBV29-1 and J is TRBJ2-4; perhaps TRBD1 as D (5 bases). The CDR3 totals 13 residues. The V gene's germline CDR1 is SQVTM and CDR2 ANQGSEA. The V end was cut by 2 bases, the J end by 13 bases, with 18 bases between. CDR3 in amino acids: CSVEPRTFNEQYF. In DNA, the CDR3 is TGCAGCGTTGAACCCCGGACATTCAATGAGCAGTACTTC.

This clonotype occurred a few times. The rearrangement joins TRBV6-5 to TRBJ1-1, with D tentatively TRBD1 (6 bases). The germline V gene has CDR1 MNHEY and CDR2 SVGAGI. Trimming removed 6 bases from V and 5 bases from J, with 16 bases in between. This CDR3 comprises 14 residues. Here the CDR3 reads CASRKGGARTEAFF. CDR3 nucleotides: TGTGCCAGCAGGAAGGGGGGGGCAAGAACTGAAGCTTTCTTT.